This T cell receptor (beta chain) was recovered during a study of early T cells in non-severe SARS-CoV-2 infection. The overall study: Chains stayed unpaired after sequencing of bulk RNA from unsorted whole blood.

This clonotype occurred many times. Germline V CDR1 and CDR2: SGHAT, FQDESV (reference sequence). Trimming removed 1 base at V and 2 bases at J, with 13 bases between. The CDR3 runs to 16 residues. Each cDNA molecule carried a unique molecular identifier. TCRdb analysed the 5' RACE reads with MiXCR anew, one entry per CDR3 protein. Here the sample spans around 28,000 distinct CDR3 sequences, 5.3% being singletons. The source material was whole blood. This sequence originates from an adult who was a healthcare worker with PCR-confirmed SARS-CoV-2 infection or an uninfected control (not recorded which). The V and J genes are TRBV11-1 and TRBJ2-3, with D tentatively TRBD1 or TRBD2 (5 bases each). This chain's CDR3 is CASSLETLGTTDTQYF. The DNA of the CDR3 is TGTGCCAGCAGCTTAGAAACTTTGGGGACCACAGATACGCAGTATTTT.